The 12 T cell receptor beta chains reported below all come from one sample, sequenced in a study of T cells after yellow fever vaccination. TCRdb re-analysed the 5' RACE reads in MiXCR, keeping a single row per CDR3 protein. The data show around 310,000 distinct CDR3 sequences, approximately 3.9% seen once. The sample was PBMCs, taken on the day of the yellow fever booster vaccination. The receptors stem from a young man who received the YFV17D yellow fever vaccine.

V usage is TRBV21-1 and J usage is TRBJ2-2; the D segment call TRBD1 is taken from the table without a DNA check. TRBV21-1 is a pseudogene. This CDR3 comprises 17 residues. CDR3 in amino acids: CASTRRVAGAGTGELFF. CDR3 sequence (DNA): TGTGCCAGCACCCGAAGAGTTGCGGGGGCAGGGACCGGGGAGCTGTTTTTT.

This clonotype was observed many times. The chain uses TRBV18 and TRBJ2-3; maybe TRBD2 (6 bases). This CDR3 contains 13 residues. Germline V gene sequence: CDR1 KGHSH, CDR2 LQKENI. Trimming took off 0 bases at V and 5 bases at J, with 6 bases between the two ends. The CDR3 DNA reads as TGTGCCAGCTCACCACCCGGGGGAGATACGCAGTATTTT. Translation gives CASSPPGGDTQYF.

Only a few counts were recorded for this clonotype. Here the CDR3 DNA reads TGCGCCAGCAGCCAAGGCACTAATACAGGGGATGGCACTGAAGCTTTCTTT. This gives the protein CASSQGTNTGDGTEAFF. This chain connects TRBV4-1 to TRBJ1-1; 7 nucleotides agree with TRBD1. The CDR3 is made up of 17 amino acids. After removal of 1 base from V and 4 bases from J, the junction contained 12 bases not matched to a gene. CDR1 MGHRA and CDR2 YSYEKL come from the germline V gene.

This clonotype was seen a few times. The chain combines TRBV5-4 with TRBJ2-3; 8 bases fit TRBD2. Germline V gene sequence: CDR1 SGHNT, CDR2 YYREEE (reference sequence). This CDR3 region has 15 residues. V lost 4 bases and J lost 2; bases outside the gene matches: 6. CDR3 DNA sequence: TGTGCCAGCAGCCCCGGGACTAGAGCCACAGATACGCAGTATTTT. Translated: CASSPGTRATDTQYF.

The sample holds many counts of this clonotype. The rearrangement links TRBV18 to TRBJ1-2; D may be TRBD1 (6 bases). Trimming cost V 3 bases and J 3 bases, with 14 bases left between them. The germline CDR1 and CDR2 sequences are KGHSH and LQKENI. The CDR3 runs 15 residues. The CDR3 region has the DNA TGTGCCAGCTCACCCGGTGGGGGGCTCTACTATGGCTACACCTTC. This sequence encodes CASSPGGGLYYGYTF.

This clonotype was seen a few times. The chain couples TRBV10-3 to TRBJ1-2, with 7 bases aligning to TRBD1. The CDR3 runs to 15 residues. Germline lookup yields CDR1 ENHRY and CDR2 SYGVKD. J gave up 6 bases and V 0 bases, and 7 bases lay outside the gene matches. CDR3 protein: CAISESRTGSNGYTF. The CDR3 coding sequence is TGTGCCATCAGTGAGTCTAGGACAGGCTCTAATGGCTACACCTTC.

In its sample, this clonotype was seen many times. The chain recombines TRBV12-3 or TRBV12-4 with TRBJ2-3; weak D call: TRBD1 (6 bases). This CDR3 has 13 amino acids. The ends were cut back, 6 bases at V and 3 bases at J, with 10 bases in the middle. The DNA for the CDR3 is TGTGCCAGCAGACCTACAGGGACAGATACGCAGTATTTT. Translating gives CASRPTGTDTQYF.

As for this clonotype: This may be a read error: a much more frequent sequence differs by one nucleotide. The chain employs TRBV7-2 and TRBJ2-3, with D perhaps TRBD1 or TRBD2 (5 bases each). The V and J ends lost 11 bases and 4 bases respectively, with 16 bases between them. In germline, CDR1 is SGHTA, CDR2 FQGNSA. The CDR3 is 13 amino acids. The CDR3 bases are TGTGCCCACAGTGGGGCCGGGGCAGATACGCAGTATTTT. This encodes CAHSGAGADTQYF.

This clonotype was observed a handful of times. The V gene is TRBV12-5, the J gene TRBJ2-5, with 10 bases lining up with TRBD1. Germline V gene sequence: CDR1 LGHNT, CDR2 FRNRAP. V trimming: 4 bases; J trimming: 3 bases; junction bases outside the gene matches: 5. The CDR3 runs 15 residues. The CDR3 sequence: CASGSVGTGEETQYF. CDR3 DNA: TGTGCTAGTGGTTCCGTAGGGACAGGGGAAGAGACCCAGTACTTC.

This clonotype was counted ten times or more. The rearrangement links TRBV7-2 to TRBJ1-6, with 7 bases aligning to TRBD1. CDR1 is SGHTA, CDR2 FQGNSA, per germline. The CDR3 loop spans 15 amino acids. V gave up 3 bases and J gave up 9 bases; unmatched junction bases: 8. The chain's CDR3 is CASSFMGQIISPLHF. The DNA for the CDR3 is TGTGCCAGCAGCTTCATGGGACAGATAATTTCACCCCTCCACTTT.

This clonotype was detected only a few times. The chain carries TRBV6-2 or TRBV6-3 and TRBJ1-2; D unclear. CDR3 length: 13 residues. Trimming shortened V by 2 bases and J by 5 bases, and 9 bases separated the two germline ends. Germline assignment: CDR1 MNHEY and CDR2 SVGEGT. Written as DNA, the CDR3 is TGTGCCAGCAGTTACGATCAGGCATATGGCTACACCTTC. Residues: CASSYDQAYGYTF.

The V gene is TRBV25-1, the J gene TRBJ1-1; D is possibly TRBD1 (5 bases). CDR3 size: 13 residues. V lost 5 bases to trimming and J lost 1 base, with 8 bases between them. The germline V gene encodes CDR1 MGHDK and CDR2 SYGVNS. CDR3 in amino acids: CASSNQGNTEAFF. DNA of the CDR3: TGTGCCAGCAGTAACCAGGGGAACACTGAAGCTTTCTTT.